This T cell receptor beta chain was observed in a study of T cells after yellow fever vaccination. The wider study: It was SMART-Seq v4 Ultra Low Input that prepared the fractions with low cell numbers. General study points: FACS-sorted repertoires could harbor abundant contaminating bulk-population clonotypes.

This clonotype was counted only a few times. The antigen remains unidentified. Germline-derived CDR1 and CDR2 are LGHNA and YSLEER. CDR3 size: 14 residues. V lost 3 bases and J lost 4, with 13 bases in between. UMIs were added to TCR cDNA along with a universal primer site when it was made by 5'RACE template switching. TCRdb re-derived calls from the 5' RACE reads in MiXCR, one entry per CDR3 protein. The table lists about 330,000 distinct CDR3 sequences, 6.8% of them singletons. The TCR was taken from a man younger than 35 who received the YFV17D yellow fever vaccine. V gene TRBV4-3 combines with J gene TRBJ2-7; D is unclear. This material consisted of PBMCs, taken more than 35 days after the first yellow fever vaccination. CDR3 amino acids: CASSQGVAGYEQYF. CDR3 DNA sequence: TGCGCCAGCAGCCAGGGCGTGGCCGGGTACGAGCAGTACTTC.